This is a list of T cell receptor beta chains from one sample in a study of patients and donors after allogeneic stem cell transplantation. Via MiXCR, TCRdb re-called the RT-PCR reads, giving one row per CDR3 protein. The table shows roughly 960,000 distinct CDR3 sequences, with roughly 17% occurring only once. The sample consisted of blood, either unsorted or a sorted T cell fraction (not recorded which). The receptors originated from a human donor who was either an allogeneic HSCT recipient or a stem cell or donor lymphocyte infusion donor (not recorded which). It is not recorded whose cells these are; they may come from a transplant donor. Each CDR3 is given with its conserved first and last residue. Fields, in order: CDR3 DNA, CDR3 protein, V gene, CDR3 length, clone size, D gene, J gene. D genes are given only for firm matches. The size entry is marked missing in some rows and otherwise reads once, few, many or a size class.

cdr3_nt: TGCGCCAGCAGCCAATACCTCGGGACCCCCGGCGGCGGGGAGCTGTTTTTT
cdr3_aa: CASSQYLGTPGGGELFF
v_call: TRBV4-3
cdr3_length: 17
clone_size: few
d_call: .
j_call: TRBJ2-2

cdr3_nt: TGTGCCAGCAGTCCGGGGGACAGGGGGCCAGCTTTCTTT
cdr3_aa: CASSPGDRGPAFF
v_call: TRBV6-2/TRBV6-3
cdr3_length: 13
clone_size: .
d_call: TRBD1
j_call: TRBJ1-1

cdr3_nt: TGTGCCAGCAGTGCCCCAATAGCGGAGGGCGCCTACGAGCAGTACTTC
cdr3_aa: CASSAPIAEGAYEQYF
v_call: TRBV27
cdr3_length: 16
clone_size: .
d_call: .
j_call: TRBJ2-7

cdr3_nt: TGTGCCAGCAGTTTATACGCAGGCTATAGCAATCAGCCCCAGCATTTT
cdr3_aa: CASSLYAGYSNQPQHF
v_call: TRBV27
cdr3_length: 16
clone_size: .
d_call: .
j_call: TRBJ1-5

cdr3_nt: TGCAGCGTCGCCAAGGGAGTTACAGGGGGCCTTAATGAAAAACTGTTTTTT
cdr3_aa: CSVAKGVTGGLNEKLFF
v_call: TRBV29-1
cdr3_length: 17
clone_size: few
d_call: TRBD1
j_call: TRBJ1-4

cdr3_nt: TGTGCCAGCAGCCATGACTCGCTTGGGGCGGGGGCAGATACGCAGTATTTT
cdr3_aa: CASSHDSLGAGADTQYF
v_call: TRBV3-1
cdr3_length: 17
clone_size: .
d_call: TRBD2
j_call: TRBJ2-3

cdr3_nt: TGTGCCAGCAGTTACTCGAGGCGAGAACGAACCTACGAGCAGTACTTC
cdr3_aa: CASSYSRRERTYEQYF
v_call: TRBV6-5
cdr3_length: 16
clone_size: .
d_call: .
j_call: TRBJ2-7

cdr3_nt: TGCAGTGCTAGCGACCTCGGAGGGGATGAAAAACTGTTTTTT
cdr3_aa: CSASDLGGDEKLFF
v_call: TRBV20-1
cdr3_length: 14
clone_size: few
d_call: .
j_call: TRBJ1-4

cdr3_nt: TGCGCCAGCAGCCAAGCTGGGGACAGGGCCAGAGCTGAAGCTTTCTTT
cdr3_aa: CASSQAGDRARAEAFF
v_call: TRBV4-1
cdr3_length: 16
clone_size: .
d_call: TRBD1
j_call: TRBJ1-1

cdr3_nt: TGTGCCTGGTCCCTGGATGGGACAGTTGGATGGCCCCAGCATTTT
cdr3_aa: CAWSLDGTVGWPQHF
v_call: TRBV30
cdr3_length: 15
clone_size: .
d_call: TRBD1
j_call: TRBJ1-5

cdr3_nt: TGTGCCAGCAGTACACCTCTAGGGGCACCCTCCTACGAGCAGTACTTC
cdr3_aa: CASSTPLGAPSYEQYF
v_call: TRBV6-1
cdr3_length: 16
clone_size: .
d_call: .
j_call: TRBJ2-7

cdr3_nt: TGCGCCAGCAGCTTAGAGGACAGACCCCTTGAAGCTTTCTTT
cdr3_aa: CASSLEDRPLEAFF
v_call: TRBV5-1
cdr3_length: 14
clone_size: .
d_call: .
j_call: TRBJ1-1

cdr3_nt: TGCAGTGCTAGAGGCAGGTCTCATAATCAGCCCCAGCATTTT
cdr3_aa: CSARGRSHNQPQHF
v_call: TRBV20-1
cdr3_length: 14
clone_size: .
d_call: .
j_call: TRBJ1-5

cdr3_nt: TGCGCCAGCAGCCAAGAAAAGCTAGCGGGTGCAGATACGCAGTATTTT
cdr3_aa: CASSQEKLAGADTQYF
v_call: TRBV4-1
cdr3_length: 16
clone_size: few
d_call: TRBD2
j_call: TRBJ2-3

cdr3_nt: TGTGCCAGCAGTTACTCGACACTAGGCTTCGAGCAGTACTTC
cdr3_aa: CASSYSTLGFEQYF
v_call: TRBV6-2/TRBV6-3
cdr3_length: 14
clone_size: few
d_call: .
j_call: TRBJ2-7

cdr3_nt: TGCGCCAGCAGCTTGGACGGGGGCAGGGGAGGGGGCCCTGAAGCTTTCTTT
cdr3_aa: CASSLDGGRGGGPEAFF
v_call: TRBV5-1
cdr3_length: 17
clone_size: .
d_call: TRBD1
j_call: TRBJ1-1

cdr3_nt: TGTGCCAGCTCACCATCAGGGGGCGCGAGGGAGACCCAGTACTTC
cdr3_aa: CASSPSGGARETQYF
v_call: TRBV18
cdr3_length: 15
clone_size: many
d_call: TRBD1
j_call: TRBJ2-5

cdr3_nt: TGTGCCAGCAGTTTAACGGGGATGGTGGATACGCAGTATTTT
cdr3_aa: CASSLTGMVDTQYF
v_call: TRBV12-3/TRBV12-4
cdr3_length: 14
clone_size: .
d_call: .
j_call: TRBJ2-3

cdr3_nt: TGTGCCAGCAGCCCCGGGACTCTATTTCAAGAGACCCAGTACTTC
cdr3_aa: CASSPGTLFQETQYF
v_call: TRBV7-3
cdr3_length: 15
clone_size: few
d_call: .
j_call: TRBJ2-5

cdr3_nt: TGTGCCAGCAGCCAAGCTAGAGGCGGTGAGCAGTTCTTC
cdr3_aa: CASSQARGGEQFF
v_call: TRBV3-1
cdr3_length: 13
clone_size: many
d_call: .
j_call: TRBJ2-1

cdr3_nt: TGTGCCAGCAGTTCGTTTAAGGGACACCTCTACGAGCAGTACTTC
cdr3_aa: CASSSFKGHLYEQYF
v_call: TRBV27
cdr3_length: 15
clone_size: few
d_call: .
j_call: TRBJ2-7

cdr3_nt: TGTGCCAGCAGCTTAGATAGGCTATCGGGAGCTTTCTTT
cdr3_aa: CASSLDRLSGAFF
v_call: TRBV7-9
cdr3_length: 13
clone_size: few
d_call: .
j_call: TRBJ1-1

cdr3_nt: TGTGCCAGCAGTTGGGGTCCTTACAATGAGCAGTTCTTC
cdr3_aa: CASSWGPYNEQFF
v_call: TRBV12-3/TRBV12-4
cdr3_length: 13
clone_size: few
d_call: .
j_call: TRBJ2-1